This T cell receptor (beta chain) was captured by sequencing in a study of blood T cell repertoires in COVID-19 (TCRdb year 2020). At the level of the whole study: The collaborator samples originated in the United States, Italy and Spain and spanned the acute and convalescent phases of COVID-19. Samples were obtained from the ongoing ImmuneRACE study (first 160 participants) and from roughly 1,300 subjects provided by 6 global collaborators. Subjects who had been exposed to COVID-19, were actively infected with it, or had recovered from it provided the deeply sampled blood TCRbeta repertoires that made up the dataset. Nearly every sample came with metadata listing a de-identified subject ID, COVID-19 status, age in years and sex. Where available, HLA class I and class II types were taken from metadata supplied by the sample provider and were not determined by assay-based typing. The prospective study material was composed of cDNA or gDNA derived from T cells, B-cell-depleted T cells, or PBMCs. The repertoires were released in a freely available public database meant as a resource for research on the immune response to SARS-CoV-2.

With regard to this clone: It lacks a known antigen. Base qualities are not at hand, and no much larger clone is one base apart.

The immunoSEQ Assay, a bias-controlled multiplex PCR, was used to amplify TCRbeta CDR3 regions from genomic DNA. Per the authors' processing: Within the assay, amplification of reference gene primers was used to estimate how many nucleated cells each sample contained. Sequence reads were collapsed and filtered to measure the absolute abundance of every unique TCRbeta CDR3 rearrangement. For each sample, productive Simpson clonality was calculated as the square root of Simpson's diversity index over productive rearrangements. TCRdb re-hosts the immuneACCESS table, in-frame sequences only. Its copies lack some clones; in the studies checked, an unresolved V gene accounts for under half of them, and the cause for the rest is not known. V, J and clone size derive from that table, while D and trimming were established from the DNA sequence. The sample records about 28,000 clones, approximately 84% of which are singletons. More than 15% of the sample comes from the top ten.

The paper's findings and limits, for the study overall: The amount of clinical and demographic metadata varied by source and participant and was provided uncurated.

The collaborating institutions used their own protocols to collect whole blood in K2EDTA tubes. For TCRbeta analysis, collaborator samples were shipped as frozen whole blood, as isolated PBMCs, or as DNA extracted from either sample type. The source is an older man with active COVID-19. Sequences were obtained from peripheral blood.

For the CDR3, the sequence is CAWSVNRAGDSTEAFF. Read as DNA, the sequence is TGTGCCTGGAGTGTAAATCGGGCAGGGGATAGCACTGAAGCTTTCTTT. The sequence is built from TRBV30 and TRBJ1-1; D gene: possibly TRBD1, on 6 matching bases. The germline V gene (reference sequence) specifies GTSNPN as CDR1 and SVGIG as CDR2. V is shortened by 0 bases, J by 4 bases, and the region joining them spans 18 bases. Taken from cysteine to phenylalanine, the CDR3 has 16 residues. Solely the CDR3 DNA is kept, with 48 bases framed from the first base.